Below, 32 T cell receptor beta chains from the same sample are listed, as sequenced in a study of cytomegalovirus exposure and HLA in healthy donors. Sequenced by immunoSEQ multiplex PCR; TCRdb stores in-frame clones only, minus some. The sample records about 70,000 clones, approximately 94% being singletons. The sample consisted of PBMCs. Receptors were obtained from a young woman in good health and CMV-seropositive.

The chain carries TRBV4-2 and TRBJ2-2, with D maybe TRBD1 (6 bases). Trimming shortened V by 0 bases and J by 7 bases, and 18 bases separated the two germline ends. Germline CDR1 LGHNA, CDR2 YNFKEQ. This CDR3 spans 17 amino acids. CDR3 protein: CASSQEENRVGYGELFF. CDR3 coding DNA: TGTGCCAGCAGCCAAGAGGAGAACAGGGTCGGCTACGGGGAGCTGTTTTTT.

CDR3 bases: TGTGCCTGGGATACAGGGGGTATTGGTGAAAAACTGTTTTTT. This sequence encodes CAWDTGGIGEKLFF. The gene calls are TRBV30 and TRBJ1-4; 8 bases align to TRBD1. Germline V gene sequence: CDR1 GTSNPN, CDR2 SVGIG (reference sequence). The CDR3 has 14 residues. Trimming at V came to 5 bases and at J to 7 bases, leaving 9 bases not matched to a gene.

The chain recombines TRBV7-9 with TRBJ1-2; 7 bases agree with TRBD1. The CDR3 has 13 amino acids. Germline V gene sequence: CDR1 SEHNR, CDR2 FQNEAQ (reference sequence). The ends lost 1 base at V and 7 bases at J; junction bases unmatched: 3. The DNA for the CDR3 is TGTGCCAGCAGCTTAGGACAGGGACGTGGCTACACCTTC. Translated, it gives CASSLGQGRGYTF.

V gene TRBV6-5 combines with J gene TRBJ1-2; 7 bases match TRBD1. Trimming cost V 4 bases and J 0 bases; bases outside gene matches: 5. The germline V gene has CDR1 MNHEY and CDR2 SVGAGI. CDR3 length equals 15 residues. This CDR3 is CASSFTGTANYGYTF. The CDR3 nucleotides read TGTGCCAGCAGTTTCACCGGGACAGCTAACTATGGCTACACCTTC.

J is TRBJ1-5 and V is TRBV18; D may be TRBD1 (5 bases). V shed 4 bases and J shed 4 bases, with 11 bases lying between them. Germline V lookup: CDR1 KGHSH, CDR2 LQKENI. The CDR3 spans 14 residues. CDR3 sequence reads: CASSQGQLNQPQHF. The CDR3 DNA follows: TGTGCCAGCTCACAAGGACAATTAAATCAGCCCCAGCATTTT.

The chain joins TRBV28 to TRBJ1-5; the match to TRBD1 covers 8 bases. After removal of 4 bases from V and 9 bases from J, the junction contained 8 bases not matched to a gene. The germline gives CDR1 MDHEN, CDR2 SYDVKM. This CDR3 comprises 14 residues. Here the CDR3 reads CASSYPGGPGPQHF. In DNA, the CDR3 is TGTGCCAGCAGTTATCCAGGGGGCCCGGGGCCCCAGCATTTT.

The chain couples TRBV30 to TRBJ2-1; TRBD2 is a possible D gene (6 bases). CDR1 is GTSNPN, CDR2 SVGIG, per germline (reference sequence). The CDR3 extends over 14 amino acids. Trimming shortened V by 1 base and J by 7 bases, and 14 bases separated the two germline ends. CDR3 sequence reads: CAWSATSSGNEQFF. CDR3 nucleotides: TGTGCCTGGAGTGCTACTAGCTCGGGAAATGAGCAGTTCTTC.

The rearrangement links TRBV25-1 to TRBJ2-1, with TRBD1 as a possible D gene (5 bases). Germline CDR1 MGHDK, CDR2 SYGVNS. The V and J ends lost 2 bases and 8 bases respectively, with 13 bases between them. The CDR3 loop spans 14 amino acids. In nucleotides, the CDR3 is TGTGCCAGCAGTGAAATAGGGGCTGGGGATGAGCAGTTCTTC. Translation: CASSEIGAGDEQFF. Supplemented by reference TRBV25-1 and TRBJ2-1, the full variable domain reads EADIYQTPRYLVIGTGKKITLECSQTMGHDKMYWYQQDPGMELHLIHYSYGVNSTEKGDLSSESTVSRIRTEHFPLTLESARPSHTSQYLCASSEIGAGDEQFFGPGTRLTVL.

V is TRBV7-9 and J is TRBJ2-1; TRBD2 aligns across 7 bases. CDR3 length: 14 residues. The V segment lost 8 bases and the J segment 9 bases; nucleotides outside the gene matches: 13. Germline CDR1 is SEHNR and CDR2 is FQNEAQ (reference sequence). The CDR3 DNA sequence: TGTGCCAGCGCCTACCGCGGGGGAGTGGGTGAGCAGTTCTTC. Its translation is CASAYRGGVGEQFF.

The J gene is TRBJ2-7, the V gene TRBV27; the match to TRBD2 covers 9 bases. The V and J ends lost 5 bases and 3 bases, in that order; junction bases with no gene match: 14. This CDR3 is 17 amino acids long. Germline CDR1 reads MNHEY; CDR2 reads SMNVEV (reference sequence). CDR3 region: CASSVRARGGDVYEQYF. CDR3 DNA sequence: TGTGCCAGCAGTGTAAGGGCGCGGGGGGGGGACGTCTACGAGCAGTACTTC.

The rearrangement joins TRBV5-4 to TRBJ2-5, with 8 bases that match TRBD1. After removal of 9 bases from V and 6 bases from J, the junction contained 13 bases not matched to a gene. The CDR3 contains 14 residues. Germline CDR1 SGHNT, CDR2 YYREEE (reference sequence). CDR3 coding DNA: TGTGCCACTCAATGGGGACAGGAAAGCCAGACCCAGTACTTC. Translation gives CATQWGQESQTQYF.

The chain uses TRBV6-5 and TRBJ1-3; D unclear. Germline V gives CDR1 MNHEY, CDR2 SVGAGI. This CDR3 spans 14 amino acids. Deletions cut 6 bases from V and 0 bases from J, with 9 bases between. CDR3 sequence: CASRPRFSGNTIYF. The CDR3 DNA reads TGTGCCAGCAGGCCCAGGTTCTCTGGAAACACCATATATTTT.

This chain connects TRBV7-9 to TRBJ2-5; TRBD1 matches at 9 bases. Unmatched junction bases numbered 9, after V lost 6 bases and J lost 13 bases. The CDR3 is 12 residues long. Germline CDR1 and CDR2: SEHNR and FQNEAQ (reference sequence). DNA of the CDR3: TGTGCCAGCAGTCCCCCCGGGGACAGGGTGTACTTC. Translating gives CASSPPGDRVYF.

V and J are TRBV4-2 and TRBJ2-2, with a tentative D call TRBD1 (5 bases). This CDR3 is built from 15 residues. Germline assignment: CDR1 LGHNA and CDR2 YNFKEQ. V was cut by 4 bases and J by 6 bases, with 15 bases left in between. The CDR3 DNA is TGTGCCAGCAGCCCGCAGGGTAATTCTCCCGGGGAGCTGTTTTTT. Protein sequence: CASSPQGNSPGELFF.

The rearrangement links TRBV25-1 to TRBJ1-4; 8 bases fit TRBD1. Germline trimming cut 1 base from V and 8 bases from J; bases unmatched to any gene: 6. CDR3 length: 15 residues. Per germline, CDR1 MGHDK and CDR2 SYGVNS. The CDR3 here is CASSEWVQGGEKLFF. The DNA for the CDR3 is TGTGCCAGCAGTGAATGGGTACAGGGGGGGGAAAAACTGTTTTTT.

V gene TRBV7-3 combines with J gene TRBJ2-5; D is unclear. This CDR3 has 13 residues. The ends were cut back, 1 base at V and 0 bases at J, with 3 bases in the middle. Germline V CDR1 and CDR2: SGHTA, FQGTGA. In DNA, the CDR3 is TGTGCCAGCAGCTTAAATAACCAAGAGACCCAGTACTTC. It yields the protein CASSLNNQETQYF.

The chain employs TRBV25-1 and TRBJ1-6; the D is unclear. The germline gives CDR1 MGHDK, CDR2 SYGVNS. Trimming stripped 5 bases from V and 0 bases from J, with 8 bases between. CDR3 length: 15 residues. Written as DNA, the CDR3 is TGTGCCAGCAGTTCTGGGAGCTCCTATAATTCACCCCTCCACTTT. Protein: CASSSGSSYNSPLHF.

V gene TRBV7-2 combines with J gene TRBJ2-6; possible D gene TRBD1, 5 bases. Deletions cut 2 bases from V and 0 bases from J, with 11 bases between. The CDR3 is 17 residues long. CDR1 is SGHTA and CDR2 is FQGNSA in the germline V gene. CDR3: CASSLQGDGSGANVLTF. The DNA of the CDR3 is TGTGCCAGCAGCTTACAGGGTGATGGCTCTGGGGCCAACGTCCTGACTTTC.

The chain has TRBV25-1 and TRBJ2-3, with 7 nucleotides matching TRBD2. There are 16 residues in the CDR3. The trim removed 1 base at V and 3 bases at J, leaving 7 bases unmatched. In germline, CDR1 is MGHDK, CDR2 SYGVNS. CDR3 protein: CASSELTRGFTDTQYF. CDR3 bases: TGTGCCAGCAGTGAATTGACGCGGGGGTTTACAGATACGCAGTATTTT.

The table lists this clone with a count of one. The chain has TRBV4-2 and TRBJ2-3; 7 bases agree with TRBD2. With 5 bases clipped from V and 5 bases from J, the junction kept 7 bases outside the gene matches. The CDR3 runs to 14 residues. CDR1 and CDR2 from the germline V gene are LGHNA and YNFKEQ. The CDR3 is CASSGLTGGDTQYF. The CDR3 nucleotides read TGTGCCAGCAGCGGTCTTACGGGAGGAGATACGCAGTATTTT.

The chain joins TRBV5-1 to TRBJ1-1, with 7 positions matching TRBD1. CDR3 length: 19 amino acids. Germline V gene data show CDR1 as SGHRS and CDR2 as YFSETQ. V shed 2 bases and J 3 bases; nucleotides not matched to a gene: 19. CDR3 nucleotides: TGCGCCAGCAGCTTACGCGACAGGGTTGGGGCTGGATTGCACACTGAAGCTTTCTTT. This gives the protein CASSLRDRVGAGLHTEAFF.

The chain couples TRBV4-3 to TRBJ2-4, with 11 bases identical to TRBD2. The CDR3 has 15 residues. Germline V gene data show CDR1 as LGHNA and CDR2 as YSLEER. J gave up 4 bases and V 3 bases, and 2 bases lay outside the gene matches. As DNA, the CDR3 is TGCGCCAGCAGCCATAGCGGGGGGGAGAAAAACATTCAGTACTTC. This sequence encodes CASSHSGGEKNIQYF.

The V gene is TRBV18, the J gene TRBJ2-7; TRBD2 matches at 7 bases. CDR1 and CDR2 from the germline V gene are KGHSH and LQKENI. Trimming at V came to 3 bases and at J to 4 bases, leaving 3 bases not matched to a gene. The CDR3 has 13 residues. CDR3 DNA sequence: TGTGCCAGCTCACCGGCGGGAGCTTACGAGCAGTACTTC. Translating gives CASSPAGAYEQYF. Supplemented by reference TRBV18 and TRBJ2-7, the full variable domain reads NAGVMQNPRHLVRRRGQEARLRCSPMKGHSHVYWYRQLPEEGLKFMVYLQKENIIDESGMPKERFSAEFPKEGPSILRIQQVVRGDSAAYFCASSPAGAYEQYFGPGTRLTVT.

This sequence joins TRBV27 and TRBJ1-2; tentative D call: TRBD1 (5 bases). The CDR3 is 13 amino acids. Trimming left V 3 bases short and J 6 bases short, with 11 bases between. Germline CDR1 MNHEY, CDR2 SMNVEV (reference sequence). The CDR3 is CASSFGGENGYTF. For the CDR3, the DNA is TGTGCCAGCAGTTTCGGGGGGGAGAATGGCTACACCTTC.

This chain connects TRBV4-1 to TRBJ2-2; a possible D gene is TRBD2 (5 bases). CDR1 is MGHRA and CDR2 is YSYEKL in the germline V gene. V dropped 0 bases and J dropped 8 bases, with 13 bases sitting between them. This CDR3 spans 15 amino acids. The CDR3 DNA reads as TGCGCCAGCAGCCAAGAAGGACTCCGCGGGGGGGAGCTGTTTTTT. Its translation is CASSQEGLRGGELFF.

DNA of the CDR3: TGTGCCAGCAGCAAAGATGGGCCCAGGGGCTATGGCTACACCTTC. This encodes CASSKDGPRGYGYTF. The chain employs TRBV21-1 and TRBJ1-2; the DNA was not compared with TRBD1, the D call given in the table. TRBV21-1 constitutes a pseudogene. This CDR3 is 15 amino acids long.

The gene calls are TRBV6-1 and TRBJ1-1; 10 bases are shared with TRBD1. This CDR3 comprises 18 residues. Germline V gene data show CDR1 as MNHNS and CDR2 as SASEGT. V dropped 4 bases and J dropped 3; count of bases not matched to a gene: 14. CDR3 sequence reads: CASSVGTPRDRGYTEAFF. For the CDR3, the DNA is TGTGCCAGCAGTGTGGGGACTCCCCGGGACAGGGGCTACACTGAAGCTTTCTTT.

V is TRBV29-1 and J is TRBJ2-5; the match to TRBD1 covers 9 bases. The CDR3 has 12 amino acids. V lost 7 bases and J lost 4; bases outside the gene matches: 4. The V gene's germline CDR1 is SQVTM and CDR2 ANQGSEA. CDR3 residues: CSALDRGETQYF. Here the CDR3 DNA reads TGCAGCGCGTTGGACAGGGGAGAGACCCAGTACTTC.

The chain employs TRBV2 and TRBJ2-7; no clear D. Germline V CDR1 and CDR2: SNHLY, FYNNEI. The length of the CDR3 is 11 residues. The V end lost 2 bases, the J end lost 6 bases, and 5 bases lay between the germline ends. CDR3 DNA: TGTGCCAGCAGTGAAACTGGCGAGCAGTACTTC. As protein: CASSETGEQYF.

In its sample, this clone was seen once. This chain links TRBV5-6 with TRBJ2-1; no reliable D call. V lost 0 bases and J 9 bases, leaving 4 bases between the germline ends. CDR3 length equals 11 residues. Germline CDR1 SGHDT, CDR2 YYEEEE. CDR3 loop: CASSLAIEQFF. CDR3 nucleotides: TGTGCCAGCAGCTTGGCTATTGAGCAGTTCTTC. Supplemented by reference TRBV5-6 and TRBJ2-1, the full variable domain reads DAGVTQSPTHLIKTRGQQVTLRCSPKSGHDTVSWYQQALGQGPQFIFQYYEEEERQRGNFPDRFSGHQFPNYSSELNVNALLLGDSALYLCASSLAIEQFFGPGTRLTVL.

The chain couples TRBV2 to TRBJ1-1; 7 positions agree with TRBD1. In germline, CDR1 is SNHLY, CDR2 FYNNEI. This CDR3 comprises 14 residues. J gave up 4 bases and V 4 bases, and 6 bases lay outside the gene matches. This CDR3 is CASSVDRAGTEAFF. The CDR3 nucleotides are TGTGCCAGCAGTGTAGACAGGGCGGGCACTGAAGCTTTCTTT.

The chain is built from TRBV2 and TRBJ1-4; D is ambiguous. CDR1 and CDR2 from the germline V gene are SNHLY and FYNNEI. Between the trimmed V and J ends, which lost 4 bases and 5 bases, there was a span of 8 bases. This CDR3 is 13 amino acids long. CDR3 nucleotides: TGTGCCAGCAGTGTCGGTTTCAATGAAAAACTGTTTTTT. It specifies CASSVGFNEKLFF.